This TCR beta chain came from a study of blood T cell repertoires in COVID-19. Study details: Samples taken during acute and convalescent COVID-19 were collected in the United States, Italy and Spain. Sources were T cells, B-cell-depleted T cells, or PBMCs; the material itself was cDNA or gDNA.

Per the authors' pipeline: Reference gene primer amplification gave nucleated cell count estimates. Method: immunoSEQ multiplex PCR; TCRdb's copy keeps in-frame clones and lacks some. Clone size and the V and J calls come from that table; the DNA yielded D and trimming. The data hold some 38,000 clones, with 90% observed a single time. The CDR3 length is 19 residues. Germline V gene data show CDR1 as SGHNT and CDR2 as YYREEE (reference sequence). Trimming took 1 base from V and 4 from J; bases not matched to a gene: 12. The V gene is TRBV5-4, the J gene TRBJ2-1, with 12 positions matching TRBD2. The TCR comes from a man in his 60s with active or convalescent COVID-19. Sample: peripheral blood. CDR3 nucleotides: TGTGCCAGCAGCTTGCCCTTTACGTCTAGCGGGAGGGTATACAATGAGCAGTTCTTC. Translation gives CASSLPFTSSGRVYNEQFF.